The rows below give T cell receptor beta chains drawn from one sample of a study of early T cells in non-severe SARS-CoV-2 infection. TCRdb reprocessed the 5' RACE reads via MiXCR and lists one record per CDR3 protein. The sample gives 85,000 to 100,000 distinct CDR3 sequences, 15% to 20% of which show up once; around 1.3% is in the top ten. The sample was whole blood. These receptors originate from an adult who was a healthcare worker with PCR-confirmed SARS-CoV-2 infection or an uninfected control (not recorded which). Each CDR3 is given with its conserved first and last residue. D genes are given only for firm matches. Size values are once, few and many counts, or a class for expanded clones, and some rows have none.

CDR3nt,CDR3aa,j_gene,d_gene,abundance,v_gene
TGTGCCAGCAGCTTACGAGACAGGGGAGGCACTGAAGCTTTCTTT,CASSLRDRGGTEAFF,TRBJ1-1,TRBD1,many,TRBV7-8
TGTGCCAGCAGCCAACTAGCGGGGCTTGTCGGGCAGTACTTC,CASSQLAGLVGQYF,TRBJ2-7,TRBD2,NA,TRBV28
TGTGCCAGCACACCCCGGGTAGCGGGAGGACCCGCCCCAGGACCAGATACGCAGTATTTT,CASTPRVAGGPAPGPDTQYF,TRBJ2-3,TRBD2,few,TRBV12-3/TRBV12-4
TGCGCCAGCAGCTTGAACAGCCCCGAGCAGTACTTC,CASSLNSPEQYF,TRBJ2-7,NA,few,TRBV5-1
TGTGCCAGTAGTCTGACAGCCTTTAGGGATGGCTACACCTTC,CASSLTAFRDGYTF,TRBJ1-2,NA,NA,TRBV19
TGTGCCAGCAGGACGTCGGACCGACCTTTCTACGAGCAGTACTTC,CASRTSDRPFYEQYF,TRBJ2-7,NA,NA,TRBV6-2/TRBV6-3
TGTGCCAGCTCACCCCGGGGACGGAGAACGAACTATGGCTACACCTTC,CASSPRGRRTNYGYTF,TRBJ1-2,NA,few,TRBV18
TGCAGCGTTGCCTGGGGAAGCAATCAGCCCCAGCATTTT,CSVAWGSNQPQHF,TRBJ1-5,NA,few,TRBV29-1
TGCAGTGCTAGAGATGGCAATGAGCAGTTCTTC,CSARDGNEQFF,TRBJ2-1,NA,many,TRBV20-1
TGCGCCAGCAGCTTCCGCCAGGGACGGCGAGAGACCCAGTACTTC,CASSFRQGRRETQYF,TRBJ2-5,NA,few,TRBV5-1
TGTGCCAGCGGTCGACAGGGTCAGGTTTACGAGCAGTACTTC,CASGRQGQVYEQYF,TRBJ2-7,TRBD1,few,TRBV28
TGCAGTGCTAGGGGAAATGCAGATACGCAGTATTTT,CSARGNADTQYF,TRBJ2-3,NA,few,TRBV20-1
TGTGCCAGCAGTCGGTCCAATGAGCAGTTCTTC,CASSRSNEQFF,TRBJ2-1,NA,once,TRBV2
TGTGCCACCGGGACTGTTTACAATGAGCAGTTCTTC,CATGTVYNEQFF,TRBJ2-1,NA,NA,TRBV6-5
TGCAGTGCTAGAGAAGGGATTTCTGGAAACACCATATATTTT,CSAREGISGNTIYF,TRBJ1-3,NA,few,TRBV20-1
TGTGCCAGCAGTGGACGGTTCTCCTACGAGCAGTACTTC,CASSGRFSYEQYF,TRBJ2-7,NA,NA,TRBV2
TGTGCCAGTAGTGACTACGGGTCCCTATTAGATGGCTACACCTTC,CASSDYGSLLDGYTF,TRBJ1-2,NA,few,TRBV19
TGTGCCAGCAGCTTCAACAGGGGCGCGAACACTGAAGCTTTCTTT,CASSFNRGANTEAFF,TRBJ1-1,TRBD1,few,TRBV5-5
TGCGCCAGCAGCTCAGTGGACAGGGGGCTCTTTAGGTCCACTGAAGCTTTCTTT,CASSSVDRGLFRSTEAFF,TRBJ1-1,TRBD1,NA,TRBV5-1
TGTGCCAGCAGTTTCCTCAGGGGCAATGAGCAGTTCTTC,CASSFLRGNEQFF,TRBJ2-1,NA,few,TRBV12-3/TRBV12-4
TGTGCCAGCTCATTACAGGGGGCCGATGAGGTGCAGTACTTC,CASSLQGADEVQYF,TRBJ2-7,TRBD1,few,TRBV18
TGTGCCAGCAGTGACGGACTAGCGGGGGACACAGATACGCAGTATTTT,CASSDGLAGDTDTQYF,TRBJ2-3,TRBD2,few,TRBV6-4
TGTGCCAGCTCACCTAAACAGAGCGGGACTTCCCAAGAGACCCAGTACTTC,CASSPKQSGTSQETQYF,TRBJ2-5,TRBD2,many,TRBV18
TGCAGTGCTAGAGTGTCTAGCGGGCCTACCGGGGAGCTGTTTTTT,CSARVSSGPTGELFF,TRBJ2-2,TRBD2,many,TRBV20-1
TGTGCCAGCAGCTATGGGACAGGAGAACCAGATACGCAGTATTTT,CASSYGTGEPDTQYF,TRBJ2-3,TRBD1,NA,TRBV12-3/TRBV12-4
TGTGCCAGCAGCTCCCTATTTGGAAACACCATATATTTT,CASSSLFGNTIYF,TRBJ1-3,NA,NA,TRBV11-2
TGTGCCAGCAGCTTAGCCGCCCGTCTCGTCGAGTCCCCCCTCTACGAGCAGTACTTC,CASSLAARLVESPLYEQYF,TRBJ2-7,NA,few,TRBV7-2
TGTGCCAGCAGTTTATTGGGACAGGGCGACACCGGGGAGCTGTTTTTT,CASSLLGQGDTGELFF,TRBJ2-2,TRBD1,NA,TRBV28
TGTGCCAGCAGCTTACGTACCAATCAGCCCCAGCATTTT,CASSLRTNQPQHF,TRBJ1-5,NA,few,TRBV7-8
TGTGCCAGCAGACCTAAACAGCTAGAAGCTTTCTTT,CASRPKQLEAFF,TRBJ1-1,NA,few,TRBV12-3/TRBV12-4
TGCAGTGCTAGAGGAAACCCGGGATATAGCACAGATACGCAGTATTTT,CSARGNPGYSTDTQYF,TRBJ2-3,NA,NA,TRBV20-1
TGTGCCAGCAGATTACATCGGTCCGGGAGGGCCGACTACGAGCAGTACTTC,CASRLHRSGRADYEQYF,TRBJ2-7,TRBD2,once,TRBV28
TGTGCCAGCATCCCGGGACAGGGGGCGGGGTATGGCTACACCTTC,CASIPGQGAGYGYTF,TRBJ1-2,TRBD1,NA,TRBV2